This T cell receptor beta chain appears in the sequencing data of a study of shared T cell receptors in the human thymus. The CDR3 extends over 14 amino acids. V lost 8 bases and J lost 3; bases outside the gene matches: 7. From germline, CDR1 is MDHEN and CDR2 SYDVKM. Assay used: immunoSEQ multiplex PCR; TCRdb lists only in-frame clones, some missing. The sample lists approximately 660,000 clones; roughly 90% were seen once. These data also featured in a second study, about human thymus T cells. That study adds: Thymic TCR repertoires of unrelated people reportedly overlapped highly.

The specimen sequenced was thymocytes. V and J are TRBV28 and TRBJ1-1; the match to TRBD1 covers 9 bases. This clonotype was sampled from a boy under two years old with a congenital heart defect. The DNA for the CDR3 is TGTGCCAGCCTAGAGGGACAGGGATACACTGAAGCTTTCTTT. Translated, it gives CASLEGQGYTEAFF.